This TCR beta chain was profiled in a study (dated by TCRdb to between 2014 and 2017). In the study overall: The study tested whether tumor-infiltrating Tregs in breast cancer are recruited from blood Tregs or converted in situ from other CD4+ T cell subsets. What the research found in general, with its limitations: The greatest overlap of tumor-infiltrating Treg TCR alpha and beta sequences was observed with tumor naive CD4+ T cells, followed by blood naive CD4+ T cells. Tumor memory CD4+ T cell TCR gene usage clustered with blood and lymph node memory CD4+ cells and lymph node naive CD4+ cells. Rather than covering whole repertoires, validation in the larger cohort was restricted to a single TCR beta V-J rearrangement.

Full-length TCR variable regions were amplified by 5' RACE PCR using constant-region reverse primers, and then by semi-nested PCR using Nested Universal Primer A. The ReliaPrep RNA Cell Miniprep System was used to extract total RNA, which was then reverse transcribed into 5'RACE-ready cDNA with the SMARTer RACE 5'/3' Kit. An Illumina MiSeq was used to sequence the full-length TCR alpha and beta libraries, which had been barcoded with multiplex adaptors. The study's own analysis went as follows. For each of nine subset-tissue groups, sequencing data from the five patients were combined, and the groups were compared by unsupervised clustering of TCR gene usage. The Morisita-Horn index was used to calculate repertoire similarity, with shared sequences weighted according to their contribution to each repertoire. TCRdb itself trimmed the public reads at Q25 with fastp, ran MiXCR and retained productive beta chains. Each entry is one CDR3 protein sequence, shown with its most common DNA and genes. TCRdb assigned the V and J calls; the authors' analysis was not used. The sample table lists thousands of distinct CDR3 sequences, 52% of them with a count of one. Less than 5% of the sample belongs to the ten largest clones.

This clonotype was counted a few times. Its antigen target is currently unknown. It has no much larger one-base neighbor in the sample; base qualities were not kept. CD4+CD45RO+CD25- cells were isolated as memory CD4+ T cells. Tregs, naive and memory CD4+ T cells from tumor, blood and ipsilateral draining lymph nodes of about 5 breast cancer patients underwent full-length TCR alpha and beta sequencing. Tumor tissue and lymph nodes obtained by ipsilateral axillary dissection were perfused with PBS, cut into small pieces and digested using collagenase I and hyaluronidase. Ficoll density gradient centrifugation was used to isolate mononuclear cells from either lymph nodes or 45 to 65 ml of peripheral blood. Sorted cell populations were confirmed by FACS to exceed 90% purity. The receptor's source is a female donor with breast cancer. The material sequenced was memory CD4+ T cells sorted from a lymph node. This sample's cell subset or site label indicates: memory CD4+ T cells, CD4+CD45RO+CD25-.

CDR3 reads: CASSLVTGTNTEAFF. The DNA sequence reads TGTGCCAGCAGCTTAGTTACGGGGACGAACACTGAAGCTTTCTTT. The sequence is built from TRBV11-2 and TRBJ1-1; the D gene is perhaps TRBD1, on 5 matching bases. Inclusive of the bounding cysteine and phenylalanine, the CDR3 is 15 residues long. Only the CDR3 part of the read is kept: 45 bases, read in frame from the first base. Trimming at the junction amounts to 1 base on V and 1 base on J, and the germline ends lie 10 bases apart. The germline V gene yields SGHAT for CDR1 and FQNNGV for CDR2.